The 24 T cell receptor beta chains below all came from one sample that was sequenced in a study of cytomegalovirus exposure and HLA in healthy donors. It was with 60 Vbeta and 13 Jbeta primers that the PCR ran. Only in-frame clones appear in the TCRdb table, and some are missing; sequencing was by immunoSEQ multiplex PCR. The sample includes 45,000 to 65,000 clones. The sample comprised PBMCs. The origin of the receptors is a man aged 18 to 30 in good health and CMV-seropositive.

CDR3 sequence: CASSISGLAGAGELFF. DNA of the CDR3: TGTGCCAGTAGTATAAGTGGGCTAGCGGGAGCCGGGGAGCTGTTTTTT. The rearrangement links TRBV19 to TRBJ2-2; 10 nucleotides agree with TRBD2. This CDR3 is 16 amino acids long. Trimming at V came to 2 bases and at J to 6 bases, leaving 6 bases not matched to a gene. CDR1 and CDR2 from the germline V gene are LNHDA and SQIVND (reference sequence). Full variable domain (remainder filled in from reference TRBV19 and TRBJ2-2): DGGITQSPKYLFRKEGQNVTLSCEQNLNHDAMYWYRQDPGQGLRLIYYSQIVNDFQKGDIAEGYSVSREKKESFPLTVTSAQKNPTAFYLCASSISGLAGAGELFFGEGSRLTVL.

The V call is TRBV29-1, the J call TRBJ2-3, with a possible D match to TRBD1 (5 bases). Trimming left V 4 bases short and J 0 bases short, with 8 bases between. Germline V gene data show CDR1 as SQVTM and CDR2 as ANQGSEA. The CDR3 totals 13 residues. Written as DNA, the CDR3 is TGCAGCGTTGGACAGCTTAGCACAGATACGCAGTATTTT. This sequence encodes CSVGQLSTDTQYF.

V gene TRBV10-3 combines with J gene TRBJ2-6; D is unresolved. The CDR3 extends over 14 amino acids. With 3 bases removed from V and 0 bases from J, the gap between germline ends came to 3 bases. Per the germline V gene, CDR1 is ENHRY and CDR2 is SYGVKD. CDR3 coding DNA: TGTGCCATCAGTGACAGCTCTGGGGCCAACGTCCTGACTTTC. Its protein is CAISDSSGANVLTF.

With respect to this clone: Other DNA sequences in this sample translate to the same CDR3. The genes are TRBV5-1 and TRBJ2-5; possible D gene TRBD1, 6 bases. The CDR3 has 15 residues. The V end was cut by 1 base, the J end by 5 bases, with 15 bases between. Germline assignment: CDR1 SGHRS and CDR2 YFSETQ. CDR3 loop: CASSLPGTQGETQYF. CDR3 sequence (DNA): TGCGCCAGCAGCTTGCCAGGGACCCAGGGGGAGACCCAGTACTTC.

The V and J genes are TRBV29-1 and TRBJ1-1, with D possibly being TRBD1 (5 bases). V shed 5 bases and J shed 0 bases, with 10 bases lying between them. CDR1 and CDR2 (germline): SQVTM, ANQGSEA. CDR3 length: 13 amino acids. CDR3 bases: TGCAGCGTTCGACAGTCACTGAACACTGAAGCTTTCTTT. Protein sequence: CSVRQSLNTEAFF. Full variable domain (outside the CDR3, taken from reference TRBV29-1 and TRBJ1-1): SAVISQKPSRDICQRGTSLTIQCQVDSQVTMMFWYRQQPGQSLTLIATANQGSEATYESGFVIDKFPISRPNLTFSTLTVSNMSPEDSSIYLCSVRQSLNTEAFFGQGTRLTVV.

The chain uses TRBV2 and TRBJ2-4; no clear D gene. The CDR3 totals 16 residues. Trimming left V 0 bases short and J 7 bases short, with 16 bases between. The V gene's germline CDR1 is SNHLY and CDR2 FYNNEI. The CDR3 region is CASSEALPEVWNIQYF. CDR3 nucleotide sequence: TGTGCCAGCAGTGAAGCGCTTCCCGAGGTGTGGAACATTCAGTACTTC.

This chain connects TRBV19 to TRBJ2-5, with 8 bases aligning to TRBD1. The J segment lost 5 bases and the V segment lost 4 bases, leaving 9 bases of the junction unmatched. Germline lookup yields CDR1 LNHDA and CDR2 SQIVND (reference sequence). The CDR3 is 15 residues long. The DNA of the CDR3 is TGTGCCAGTAGTACGACCGGGACAGGTGAGGAGACCCAGTACTTC. This encodes CASSTTGTGEETQYF.

The chain has TRBV27 and TRBJ2-1, with a weak D call TRBD1 (5 bases). Trimming removed 8 bases from V and 0 bases from J, with 20 bases in between. Per the germline V gene, CDR1 is MNHEY and CDR2 is SMNVEV (reference sequence). CDR3 length: 17 amino acids. Written as DNA, the CDR3 is TGTGCCAGCGGCTCCCCGTACAGGATGAGCTCCTACAATGAGCAGTTCTTC. This gives the protein CASGSPYRMSSYNEQFF.

The chain uses TRBV11-2 and TRBJ2-5; 10 positions agree with TRBD1. The J call may be in error: the DNA end matches TRBJ2-7 better. This CDR3 region has 15 residues. In germline, CDR1 is SGHAT, CDR2 FQNNGV. CDR3 in DNA: TGTGCCAGCAGCTTAGATGGACAGGGGGCCTACGAGCAGTACTTC. It yields the protein CASSLDGQGAYEQYF.

The J gene is TRBJ1-2, the V gene TRBV19; 7 bases align to TRBD1. Germline CDR1 is LNHDA and CDR2 is SQIVND (reference sequence). This CDR3 has 14 amino acids. V was pared by 5 bases and J by 4 bases, with 7 bases of the junction left unmatched. CDR3 region: CASSVDRDLYGYTF. CDR3 nucleotide sequence: TGTGCCAGTAGTGTTGACAGGGACCTCTATGGCTACACCTTC.

The rearrangement uses TRBV5-6 and TRBJ2-7, with a weak D call TRBD1 (6 bases). The V gene lost 4 bases and the J gene lost 3 bases, with 11 bases spanning the gap. The CDR3 length is 13 residues. In germline, CDR1 is SGHDT, CDR2 YYEEEE. The CDR3 DNA is TGTGCCAGCAGCGTCGGGACACACTACGAGCAGTACTTC. Protein: CASSVGTHYEQYF.

The gene calls are TRBV15 and TRBJ2-1; the match to TRBD2 covers 11 bases. The CDR3 extends over 15 amino acids. The germline CDR1 and CDR2 sequences are LNHNV and YYDKDF (reference sequence). V gave up 5 bases and J gave up 7 bases; unmatched junction bases: 7. CDR3 region: CATSYSGRAVNEQFF. The CDR3 DNA is TGTGCCACCAGCTATAGCGGGAGGGCCGTGAATGAGCAGTTCTTC. The whole variable domain, remainder taken from reference TRBV15 and TRBJ2-1, is DAMVIQNPRYQVTQFGKPVTLSCSQTLNHNVMYWYQQKSSQAPKLLFHYYDKDFNNEADTPDNFQSRRPNTSFCFLDIRSPGLGDTAMYLCATSYSGRAVNEQFFGPGTRLTVL.

CDR3 nucleotide sequence: TGTGCCATCAGTGAGACAGGGAACAACACTGAAGCTTTCTTT. This encodes CAISETGNNTEAFF. The V call is TRBV10-3, the J call TRBJ1-1; a weak D match, TRBD1 (6 bases). Germline CDR1 is ENHRY and CDR2 is SYGVKD. The CDR3 is made up of 14 amino acids. Trimming took off 2 bases at V and 2 bases at J, with 9 bases between the two ends.

This sequence joins TRBV19 and TRBJ2-7; 10 bases are a match to TRBD2. Germline loops: CDR1 LNHDA, CDR2 SQIVND (reference sequence). The trim removed 5 bases at V and 3 bases at J, leaving 7 bases unmatched. This CDR3 is built from 15 residues. CDR3 region: CASSPLAGDRYEQYF. CDR3 coding DNA: TGTGCCAGTAGTCCCCTAGCGGGAGACCGCTACGAGCAGTACTTC.

This sequence joins TRBV30 and TRBJ1-2; D is perhaps TRBD1 (6 bases). V shed 2 bases and J shed 6 bases, with 16 bases lying between them. The CDR3 consists of 14 residues. The germline V gene has CDR1 GTSNPN and CDR2 SVGIG (reference sequence). In DNA, the CDR3 is TGTGCCTGGAGTATGGGCAGGGGTGTAAATGGCTACACCTTC. Amino acids: CAWSMGRGVNGYTF.

V usage is TRBV20-1 and J usage is TRBJ2-3; unclear D gene. The CDR3 consists of 10 residues. Trimming cost V 6 bases and J 6 bases, with 7 bases left between them. From germline, CDR1 is DFQATT and CDR2 SNEGSKA (reference sequence). In DNA form, the CDR3 reads TGCAGTGCATCGGTGGATACGCAGTATTTT. Its translation is CSASVDTQYF.

The gene calls are TRBV28 and TRBJ2-7; D may be TRBD1 (6 bases). Looked up from germline, CDR1 is MDHEN and CDR2 is SYDVKM. The CDR3 loop spans 12 amino acids. Trimming shortened V by 10 bases and J by 2 bases, and 12 bases separated the two germline ends. The CDR3 loop is CATGAGAYEQYF. In DNA form, the CDR3 reads TGTGCCACCGGGGCAGGGGCCTACGAGCAGTACTTC.

As regards this clone: At one end the junction does not follow the germline gene, possibly because of a read error. The rearrangement joins TRBV7-9 to TRBJ2-2, with 8 bases lining up with TRBD1. From germline, CDR1 is SEHNR and CDR2 FQNEAQ (reference sequence). The length of the CDR3 is 14 residues. CDR3 DNA sequence: TGTGCCATCAGCCAGGGGGCAAGGACCGGGGAGCTGTTTTTT. Protein product: CAISQGARTGELFF. Based on the CDR3 plus reference TRBV7-9 and TRBJ2-2, the full variable domain is DTGVSQNPRHKITKRGQNVTFRCDPISEHNRLYWYRQTLGQGPEFLTYFQNEAQLEKSRLLSDRFSAERPKGSFSTLEIQRTEQGDSAMYLCAISQGARTGELFFGEGSRLTVL.

The chain uses TRBV14 and TRBJ2-1; 8 bases match TRBD2. The CDR3 runs 14 residues. V lost 5 bases to trimming and J lost 6 bases; unmatched junction nucleotides: 6. Per the germline V gene, CDR1 is SGHDN and CDR2 is FVKESK. DNA of the CDR3: TGTGCCAGCAGCTCCGGGACTAGTTTCAATGAGCAGTTCTTC. Its protein is CASSSGTSFNEQFF.

J is TRBJ2-1 and V is TRBV7-3; D gene ambiguous. This CDR3 contains 13 residues. CDR1 is SGHTA and CDR2 is FQGTGA in the germline V gene. V dropped 5 bases and J dropped 2 bases, with 7 bases sitting between them. This CDR3 reads CASSPSPYNEQFF. The CDR3 DNA reads as TGTGCCAGCAGCCCCTCCCCCTACAATGAGCAGTTCTTC.

The chain links TRBV13 to TRBJ2-1; TRBD1 matches at 8 bases. The CDR3 sequence is 15 residues long. The V gene's germline CDR1 is PRHDT and CDR2 FYEKMQ (reference sequence). Unmatched junction bases numbered 9, after V lost 6 bases and J lost 5 bases. CDR3: CASRFRTGSHNEQFF. CDR3 coding DNA: TGTGCCAGCAGATTTCGGACAGGGAGCCACAATGAGCAGTTCTTC.

The V and J genes are TRBV11-3 and TRBJ2-1, with D possibly matching TRBD1 (6 bases). The CDR3 is made up of 14 amino acids. Deletions cut 4 bases from V and 8 bases from J, with 15 bases between. Germline CDR1 is SGHNT and CDR2 is YENEEA. DNA for the CDR3: TGTGCCAGCAGCTCCTACAGGGTTCTCGATGAGCAGTTCTTC. This translates into CASSSYRVLDEQFF.

The chain combines TRBV18 with TRBJ2-7; weak D call: TRBD2 (5 bases). There are 14 residues in the CDR3. CDR1 and CDR2 (germline): KGHSH, LQKENI. Deletions cut 2 bases from V and 0 bases from J, with 8 bases between. The CDR3 loop reads CASSPAGSSYEQYF. Here the CDR3 DNA reads TGTGCCAGCTCACCAGCGGGCAGCTCCTACGAGCAGTACTTC.

The rearrangement links TRBV9 to TRBJ2-7; D is perhaps TRBD2 (6 bases). Deletions cut 3 bases from V and 3 bases from J, with 16 bases between. This CDR3 is 15 amino acids long. The germline gives CDR1 SGDLS, CDR2 YYNGEE. The CDR3 coding sequence is TGTGCCAGCAGCGCGCACCGGGGGTTCGGCTACGAGCAGTACTTC. This translates into CASSAHRGFGYEQYF.